This entry is about one TCR beta chain. This sample was included in a study of blood T cell repertoires in COVID-19. Study overall: Sites across the United States, Italy and Spain contributed samples from acute and convalescent COVID-19.

The V end lost 5 bases, the J end lost 0 bases, and 16 bases lay between the germline ends. Germline V CDR1 and CDR2: SNHLY, FYNNEI. The CDR3 extends over 17 amino acids. Authors' methods: From reference gene primer amplification, estimates of nucleated cell counts were derived. Here immunoSEQ multiplex PCR was the method, and the copy in TCRdb shows in-frame clones only, minus some. V and J calls and clone size are given by that table; D and trimming were obtained from the DNA. The sample yields 150,000 to 200,000 clones, 85% to 95% seen once. The Seattle site enrolled patients during active infection and followed them longitudinally.

The receptor comes from a woman aged 55-70 years with COVID-19, enrolled during active disease. The material sequenced was peripheral blood. The chain combines TRBV2 with TRBJ2-2, with D possibly being TRBD2 (6 bases). CDR3 in DNA: TGTGCCAGCAGTACCCGCGGAGGGCTTACGAACACCGGGGAGCTGTTTTTT. It codes for CASSTRGGLTNTGELFF.